The sequence of this TCR beta chain was determined in a study of T cell repertoires in cytomegalovirus infection. Study overall: Public TCR beta signatures indicated both CMV infection and matching HLA type.

This CDR3 comprises 15 residues. Germline V gene sequence: CDR1 SGHTA, CDR2 FQGNSA. The V gene end was trimmed by 10 bases and the J gene end by 0 bases; junction bases not matched to a gene: 8. TCRdb fed the reads into MiXCR, producing one record per CDR3 protein. This table holds about 680,000 distinct CDR3 sequences, around 24% found once. The receptor was isolated from a human donor in good health (CMV status not recorded). Some clones in this sample may be carry-over from other donors' samples. J is TRBJ2-1 and V is TRBV7-2; 8 nucleotides line up with TRBD2. Source material: CD8+ T cells from PBMCs. The CDR3 region has the DNA TGTGCCAACAGGTCGAGCGGGGGCTCCTACAATGAGCAGTTCTTC. Translating gives CANRSSGGSYNEQFF. The full variable domain, completed using reference TRBV7-2 and TRBJ2-1, is GAGVSQSPSNKVTEKGKDVELRCDPISGHTALYWYRQSLGQGLEFLIYFQGNSAPDKSGLPSDRFSAERTGGSVSTLTIQRTQQEDSAVYLCANRSSGGSYNEQFFGPGTRLTVL.